Given below is one T cell receptor beta chain in context. Antigen unknown. The data are from a study of CXCR3-negative and CXCR3-positive naive CD8 T cells. Researchers prepared the TRB cDNA libraries using 5' RACE with UMI labels. From its re-call of the 5' RACE reads, TCRdb lists each CDR3 protein once, without DNA. Here the sample table reports about 63,000 distinct CDR3 sequences. Germline loops: CDR1 MNHNY, CDR2 SVGAGI (reference sequence). This CDR3 region has 12 residues. Findings of the study overall: Compared with CXCR3-negative naive cells, CXCR3-positive naive cells showed more hydrophobic TRB CDR3s.

Sample: naive CXCR3+ CD8+ T cells from blood. Noted subset: CD45RO-CCR7+CD27+CD95- naive CD8+ T cells expressing CXCR3 (TNR3+). The clonotype comes from a human donor in good health. Some clones in this sample may be carry-over from other donors' samples. The rearrangement joins TRBV6-6 to TRBJ2-2; TCRdb outputs TRBD1, but without DNA this stays unchecked. CDR3 residues: CASSTGTGELFF.